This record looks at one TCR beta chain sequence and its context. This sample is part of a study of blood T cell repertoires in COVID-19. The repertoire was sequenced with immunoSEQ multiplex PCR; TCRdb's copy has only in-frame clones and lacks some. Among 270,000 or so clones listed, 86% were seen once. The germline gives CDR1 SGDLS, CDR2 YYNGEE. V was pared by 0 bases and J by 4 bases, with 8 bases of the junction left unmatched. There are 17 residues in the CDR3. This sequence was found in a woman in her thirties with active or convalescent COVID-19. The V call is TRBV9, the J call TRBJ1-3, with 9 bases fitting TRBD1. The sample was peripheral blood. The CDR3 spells CASSVATGTGTGNTIYF. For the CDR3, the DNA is TGTGCCAGCAGCGTAGCTACTGGGACAGGGACGGGAAACACCATATATTTT.